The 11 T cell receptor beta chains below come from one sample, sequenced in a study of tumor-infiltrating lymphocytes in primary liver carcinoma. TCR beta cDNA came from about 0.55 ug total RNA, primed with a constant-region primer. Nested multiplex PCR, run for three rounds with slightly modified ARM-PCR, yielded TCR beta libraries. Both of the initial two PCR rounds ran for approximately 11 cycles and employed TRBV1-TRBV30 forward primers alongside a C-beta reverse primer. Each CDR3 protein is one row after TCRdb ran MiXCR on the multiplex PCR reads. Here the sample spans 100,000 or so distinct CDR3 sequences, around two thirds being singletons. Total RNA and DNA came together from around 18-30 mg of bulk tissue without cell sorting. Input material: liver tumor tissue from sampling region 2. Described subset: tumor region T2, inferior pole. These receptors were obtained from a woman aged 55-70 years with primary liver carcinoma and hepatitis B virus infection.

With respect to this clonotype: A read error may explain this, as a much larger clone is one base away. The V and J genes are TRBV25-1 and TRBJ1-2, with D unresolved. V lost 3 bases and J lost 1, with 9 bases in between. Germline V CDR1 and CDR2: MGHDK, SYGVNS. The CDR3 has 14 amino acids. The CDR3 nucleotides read TGTGCCAGCAGTGAGCCGACCGTTAACTATGGCTACACCTTC. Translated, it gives CASSEPTVNYGYTF.

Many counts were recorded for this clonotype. The CDR3 sequence: CATEDRTRNSPLHF. The CDR3, as DNA: TGTGCCACAGAAGACCGGACCCGGAATTCACCCCTCCACTTT. The gene calls are TRBV6-1 and TRBJ1-6, with no clear D. Germline V gene lookup returns CDR1 MNHNS and CDR2 SASEGT. V was shortened by 10 bases and J by 7 bases, with 17 bases between the two germline ends. This CDR3 spans 14 amino acids.

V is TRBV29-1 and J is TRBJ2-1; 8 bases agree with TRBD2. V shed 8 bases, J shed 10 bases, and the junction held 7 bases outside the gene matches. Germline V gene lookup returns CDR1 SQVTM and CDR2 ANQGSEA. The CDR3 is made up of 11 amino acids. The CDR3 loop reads CSMWAGGEQFF. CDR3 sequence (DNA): TGCAGCATGTGGGCGGGAGGAGAGCAGTTCTTC.

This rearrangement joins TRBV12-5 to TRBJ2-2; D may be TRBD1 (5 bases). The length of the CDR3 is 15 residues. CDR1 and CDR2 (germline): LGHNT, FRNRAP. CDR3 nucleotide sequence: TGTCGTAGTGTCCAGGGCAGAATTAACACCGGGGAGCTGTTTTTT. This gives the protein CRSVQGRINTGELFF.

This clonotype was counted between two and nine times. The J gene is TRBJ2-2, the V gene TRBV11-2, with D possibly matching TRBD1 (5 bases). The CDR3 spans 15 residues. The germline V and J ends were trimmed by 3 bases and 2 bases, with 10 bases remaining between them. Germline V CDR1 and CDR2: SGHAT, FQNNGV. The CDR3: CASSLGQGNTGELFF. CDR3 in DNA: TGTGCCAGCAGCTTGGGCCAGGGAAACACCGGGGAGCTGTTTTTT.

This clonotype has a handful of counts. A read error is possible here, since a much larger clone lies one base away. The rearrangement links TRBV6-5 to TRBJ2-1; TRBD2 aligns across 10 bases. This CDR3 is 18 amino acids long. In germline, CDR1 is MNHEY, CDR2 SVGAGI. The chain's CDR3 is CAGSYSGASGSKVNEQFF. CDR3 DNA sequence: TGTGCCGGCAGTTACTCAGGGGCTAGCGGGAGTAAGGTCAATGAGCAGTTCTTC.

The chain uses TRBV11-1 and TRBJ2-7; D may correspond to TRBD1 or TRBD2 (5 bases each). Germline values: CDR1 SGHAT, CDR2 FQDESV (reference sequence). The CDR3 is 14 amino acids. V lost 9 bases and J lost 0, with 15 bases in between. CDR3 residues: CASSHCGTSYEQYF. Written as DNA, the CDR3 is TGTGCCAGTAGCCATTGTGGGACCTCCTACGAGCAGTACTTC. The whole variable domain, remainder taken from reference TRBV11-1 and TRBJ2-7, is EAEVAQSPRYKITEKSQAVAFWCDPISGHATLYWYRQILGQGPELLVQFQDESVVDDSQLPKDRFSAERLKGVDSTLKIQPAELGDSAMYLCASSHCGTSYEQYFGPGTRLTVT.

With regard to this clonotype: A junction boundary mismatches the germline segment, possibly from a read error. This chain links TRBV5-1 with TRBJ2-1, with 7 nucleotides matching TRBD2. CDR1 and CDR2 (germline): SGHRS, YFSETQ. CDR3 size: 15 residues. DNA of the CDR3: TGCGCCAGCAGCCCGTCAGTTACTAGCGTCAGCGAGCTGTTCTTC. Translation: CASSPSVTSVSELFF.

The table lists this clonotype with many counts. The CDR3 region has the DNA TGTGCCAGCAGCCCGGGACTAGCGAGGGGAACGTTCAACACCGGGGAGCTGTTTTTT. Amino acid sequence: CASSPGLARGTFNTGELFF. V and J are TRBV7-8 and TRBJ2-2; 10 positions match TRBD2. The V gene's germline CDR1 is SGHVS and CDR2 FQNEAQ. This CDR3 contains 19 residues. V gave up 5 bases and J gave up 2 bases; unmatched junction bases: 14.

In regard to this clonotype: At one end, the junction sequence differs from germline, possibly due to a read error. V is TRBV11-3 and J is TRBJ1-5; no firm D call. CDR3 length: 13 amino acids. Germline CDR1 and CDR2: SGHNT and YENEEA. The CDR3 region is CASSSRSNLPQHF. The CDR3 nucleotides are TGTGCCAGCAGCTCAAGGAGCAATCTGCCCCAGCATTTT.

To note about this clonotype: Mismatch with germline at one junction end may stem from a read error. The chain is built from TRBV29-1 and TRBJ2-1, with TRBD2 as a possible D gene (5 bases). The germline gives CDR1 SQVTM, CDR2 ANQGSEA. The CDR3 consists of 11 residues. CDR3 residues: CSVEVFNERLF. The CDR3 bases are TGCAGCGTTGAAGTTTTTAATGAGCGGTTATTC.